A single sample gave rise to the 19 T cell receptor beta chains below, sequenced in a study of blood T cell repertoires in COVID-19. Profiled with immunoSEQ multiplex PCR; TCRdb holds only in-frame clones, not every one. In the table there are 90,000 to 150,000 clones, roughly 91% of which are singletons. Sequenced: peripheral blood. These receptors were collected from a human donor with acute or convalescent COVID-19. The donor label of this sample is uncertain.

The chain recombines TRBV4-2 with TRBJ1-1; TRBD1 aligns across 11 bases. The CDR3 consists of 17 residues. Germline loops: CDR1 LGHNA, CDR2 YNFKEQ. J was trimmed by 5 bases and V by 0 bases; bases with no gene match: 8. CDR3 nucleotides: TGTGCCAGCAGCCAAGATCTAAAGGGACAGGGGGTAACTGAAGCTTTCTTT. Encoded protein: CASSQDLKGQGVTEAFF.

This clone was observed a handful of times. The rearrangement joins TRBV6-5 to TRBJ2-3; D is undetermined. CDR1 and CDR2 (germline): MNHEY, SVGAGI. The CDR3 covers 14 residues. V was shortened by 6 bases and J by 0 bases, with 10 bases between the two germline ends. Here the CDR3 DNA reads TGTGCCAGCAGGCCCCTCGGTAGCACAGATACGCAGTATTTT. Its protein is CASRPLGSTDTQYF.

The chain uses TRBV7-2 and TRBJ1-5; no clear D gene. The germline V gene has CDR1 SGHTA and CDR2 FQGNSA. V was cut by 6 bases and J by 3 bases, with 12 bases left in between. The CDR3 loop spans 14 amino acids. Written as DNA, the CDR3 is TGTGCCAGCAGTCCCTCGGCGGACAATCAGCCCCAGCATTTT. Amino acids: CASSPSADNQPQHF. The full variable domain, completed using reference TRBV7-2 and TRBJ1-5, is GAGVSQSPSNKVTEKGKDVELRCDPISGHTALYWYRQSLGQGLEFLIYFQGNSAPDKSGLPSDRFSAERTGGSVSTLTIQRTQQEDSAVYLCASSPSADNQPQHFGDGTRLSIL.

V is TRBV7-2 and J is TRBJ2-5, with 11 bases aligning to TRBD2. J was trimmed by 1 base and V by 4 bases; bases with no gene match: 8. Per the germline V gene, CDR1 is SGHTA and CDR2 is FQGNSA. CDR3 length: 17 amino acids. In DNA form, the CDR3 reads TGTGCCAGCAGCTGGACCACCGGACTAGCGGGCCAAGAGACCCAGTACTTC. This sequence encodes CASSWTTGLAGQETQYF.

The chain is built from TRBV7-2 and TRBJ1-6; tentatively, D is TRBD1 (6 bases). The germline V gene encodes CDR1 SGHTA and CDR2 FQGNSA. This CDR3 is built from 14 residues. Trimming left V 4 bases short and J 8 bases short, with 12 bases between. The CDR3 coding sequence is TGTGCCAGCAGCTCGTCCAGGGGATATTCACCCCTCCACTTT. The encoded protein is CASSSSRGYSPLHF.

This chain joins TRBV4-2 and TRBJ2-7; no reliable D call. CDR3 size: 14 residues. Germline V gene data show CDR1 as LGHNA and CDR2 as YNFKEQ. V was trimmed by 0 bases and J by 4 bases, leaving 10 bases between them. For the CDR3, the DNA is TGTGCCAGCAGCCAAGATTTAGCCAAGTACGAGCAGTACTTC. Amino acids: CASSQDLAKYEQYF.

This clone was detected a few times. The chain couples TRBV2 to TRBJ2-2; TRBD2 matches at 7 bases. Losses at the gene ends were 2 bases for V and 5 bases for J; bases not matched to a gene: 8. The germline gives CDR1 SNHLY, CDR2 FYNNEI. The CDR3 contains 16 residues. In nucleotides, the CDR3 is TGTGCCAGCAGTGAATTACGCCTAGCGGCTACCGGGGAGCTGTTTTTT. As protein: CASSELRLAATGELFF.

The chain recombines TRBV2 with TRBJ1-4; TRBD1 might be the D (6 bases). The CDR3 sequence is 14 residues long. Germline CDR1 and CDR2: SNHLY and FYNNEI. V gave up 11 bases and J gave up 3 bases, with 16 bases separating them. This CDR3 is CAARARTANEKLFF. The CDR3 nucleotides are TGTGCCGCGAGGGCGAGGACAGCTAATGAAAAACTGTTTTTT.

This chain joins TRBV28 and TRBJ1-2; 8 bases agree with TRBD1. V lost 6 bases to trimming and J lost 4 bases; unmatched junction nucleotides: 7. The CDR3 contains 14 residues. The germline V gene has CDR1 MDHEN and CDR2 SYDVKM. In DNA, the CDR3 is TGTGCCAGCAGCACCGGACAGGGCACCTATGGCTACACCTTC. Its protein product is CASSTGQGTYGYTF.

This clone was detected only a few times. The chain combines TRBV28 with TRBJ2-5, with 10 bases identical to TRBD2. The germline V gene encodes CDR1 MDHEN and CDR2 SYDVKM. This CDR3 spans 19 amino acids. V was pared by 5 bases and J by 3 bases, with 18 bases of the junction left unmatched. CDR3 nucleotides: TGTGCCAGCAGTACTCCGGGACTAGCGCGAGCATCCCGCAAAGAGACCCAGTACTTC. Translated: CASSTPGLARASRKETQYF.

CDR3 nucleotides: TGTGCCAGCAGCACGGGACTCTCGCTTCACAATGAGCAGTTCTTC. Translating gives CASSTGLSLHNEQFF. The chain links TRBV5-6 to TRBJ2-1; TRBD2 is a possible D gene (6 bases). Looked up from germline, CDR1 is SGHDT and CDR2 is YYEEEE. CDR3 length: 15 residues. V was pared by 4 bases and J by 5 bases, with 16 bases between.

The chain carries TRBV27 and TRBJ2-2, with 9 bases lining up with TRBD1. Germline-derived CDR1 and CDR2 are MNHEY and SMNVEV (reference sequence). V was pared by 5 bases and J by 4 bases, with 5 bases of the junction left unmatched. The CDR3 sequence is 15 residues long. The CDR3 region has the DNA TGTGCCAGCAGTCCGGGACAGGGCACCACCGGGGAGCTGTTTTTT. Its protein is CASSPGQGTTGELFF.

The sample holds a few counts of this clone. This sequence joins TRBV27 and TRBJ2-5; D gene uncertain. Germline V gene sequence: CDR1 MNHEY, CDR2 SMNVEV (reference sequence). This CDR3 region has 13 residues. V dropped 4 bases and J dropped 0 bases, with 6 bases sitting between them. The CDR3 region is CASSSGYQETQYF. CDR3 nucleotides: TGTGCCAGCAGTTCCGGGTACCAAGAGACCCAGTACTTC.

This clone has only one observation. V and J are TRBV6-5 and TRBJ1-4; no reliable D call. Germline values: CDR1 MNHEY, CDR2 SVGAGI. The V end lost 2 bases, the J end lost 8 bases, and 12 bases lay between the germline ends. The CDR3 runs to 14 residues. DNA of the CDR3: TGTGCCAGCAGTTACGGAGGGCTCGGCGAAAAACTGTTTTTT. Translating gives CASSYGGLGEKLFF.

The V gene is TRBV6-4, the J gene TRBJ1-1; D unresolved. Germline V gene lookup returns CDR1 MRHNA and CDR2 SNTAGT. Deletions cut 3 bases from V and 3 bases from J, with 11 bases between. This CDR3 comprises 14 residues. CDR3 in amino acids: CASSERGVDTEAFF. CDR3 in DNA: TGTGCCAGCAGTGAGCGCGGGGTGGACACTGAAGCTTTCTTT.

The chain joins TRBV7-9 to TRBJ1-1; D gene unclear. V was shortened by 8 bases and J by 1 base, with 11 bases between the two germline ends. CDR1 is SEHNR and CDR2 is FQNEAQ in the germline V gene (reference sequence). The CDR3 extends over 13 amino acids. Here the CDR3 reads CASASLANTEAFF. CDR3 in DNA: TGTGCCAGCGCTTCATTGGCGAACACTGAAGCTTTCTTT. Filled out from reference TRBV7-9 and TRBJ1-1, the complete variable domain reads DTGVSQNPRHKITKRGQNVTFRCDPISEHNRLYWYRQTLGQGPEFLTYFQNEAQLEKSRLLSDRFSAERPKGSFSTLEIQRTEQGDSAMYLCASASLANTEAFFGQGTRLTVV.

The V gene is TRBV6-6, the J gene TRBJ1-3; D is unresolved. Germline V gene lookup returns CDR1 MNHNY and CDR2 SVGAGI (reference sequence). Trimming cost V 6 bases and J 4 bases, with 7 bases left between them. There are 12 residues in the CDR3. CDR3 bases: TGTGCCAGCAGCCCTTCCGGAAACACCATATATTTT. This gives the protein CASSPSGNTIYF.

The chain is built from TRBV9 and TRBJ2-3; D call uncertain. Trimming took 3 bases from V and 0 from J, leaving 17 bases between them. The CDR3 contains 17 residues. CDR1 is SGDLS and CDR2 is YYNGEE in the germline V gene. CDR3 loop: CASSGLVGSTSTDTQYF. CDR3 DNA sequence: TGTGCCAGCAGCGGATTGGTGGGCAGCACTAGCACAGATACGCAGTATTTT.

The chain has TRBV5-8 and TRBJ1-2, with 8 bases matching TRBD1. This CDR3 is built from 14 residues. The V gene's germline CDR1 is SGHTS and CDR2 YDEGEE. V lost 1 base and J lost 4; bases outside the gene matches: 3. The DNA of the CDR3 is TGTGCCAGCAGCTTGCAGGGGGCGAGCTATGGCTACACCTTC. This encodes CASSLQGASYGYTF.